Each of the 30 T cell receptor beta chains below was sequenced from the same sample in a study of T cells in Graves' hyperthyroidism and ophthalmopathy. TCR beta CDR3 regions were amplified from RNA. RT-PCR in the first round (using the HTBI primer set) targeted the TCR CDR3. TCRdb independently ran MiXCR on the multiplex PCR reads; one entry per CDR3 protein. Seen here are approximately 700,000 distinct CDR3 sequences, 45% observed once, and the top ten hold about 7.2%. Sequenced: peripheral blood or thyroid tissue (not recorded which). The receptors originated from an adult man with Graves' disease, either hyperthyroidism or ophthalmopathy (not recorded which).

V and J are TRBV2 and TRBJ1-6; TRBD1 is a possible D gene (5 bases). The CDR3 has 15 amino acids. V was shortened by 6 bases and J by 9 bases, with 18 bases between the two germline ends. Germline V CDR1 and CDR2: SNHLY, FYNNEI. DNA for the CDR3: TGTGCCAGCAGCCCCGTGGGGGGGTTGGCTTCACCCCTCCACTTT. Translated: CASSPVGGLASPLHF.

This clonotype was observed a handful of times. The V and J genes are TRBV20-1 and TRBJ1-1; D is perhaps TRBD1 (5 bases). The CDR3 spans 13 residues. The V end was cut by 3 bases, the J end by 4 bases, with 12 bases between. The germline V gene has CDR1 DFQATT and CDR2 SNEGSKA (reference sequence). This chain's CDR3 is CSASLGGGTEAFF. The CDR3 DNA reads TGCAGTGCTAGTTTGGGGGGGGGCACTGAAGCTTTCTTT.

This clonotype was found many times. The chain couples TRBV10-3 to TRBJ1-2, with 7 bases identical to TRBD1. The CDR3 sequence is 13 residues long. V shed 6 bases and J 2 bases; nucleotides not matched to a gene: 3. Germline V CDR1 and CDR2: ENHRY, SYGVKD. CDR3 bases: TGTGCCATCAGCCCACAGGGGAACTATGGCTACACCTTC. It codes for CAISPQGNYGYTF.

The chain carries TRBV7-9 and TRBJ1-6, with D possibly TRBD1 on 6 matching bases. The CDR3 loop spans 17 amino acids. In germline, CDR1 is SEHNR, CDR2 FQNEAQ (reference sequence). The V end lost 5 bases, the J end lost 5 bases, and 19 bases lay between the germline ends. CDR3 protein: CASSPGGAGIHNSPLHF. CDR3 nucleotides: TGTGCCAGCAGCCCGGGGGGGGCTGGGATCCATAATTCACCCCTCCACTTT.

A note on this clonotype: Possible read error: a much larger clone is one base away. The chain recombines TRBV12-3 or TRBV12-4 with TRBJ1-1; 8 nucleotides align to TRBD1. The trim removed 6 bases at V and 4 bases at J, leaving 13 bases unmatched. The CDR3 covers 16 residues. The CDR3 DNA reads TGTGCCAGCAGCTTTAGTTGGACAGGGTCGAGCACTGAAGCTTTCTTT. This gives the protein CASSFSWTGSSTEAFF.

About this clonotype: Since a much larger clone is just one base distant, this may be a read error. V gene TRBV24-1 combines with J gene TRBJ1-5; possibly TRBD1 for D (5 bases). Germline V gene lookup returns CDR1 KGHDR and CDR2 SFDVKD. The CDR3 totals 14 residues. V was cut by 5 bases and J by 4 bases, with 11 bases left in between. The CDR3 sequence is CATSALQVNQPQHF. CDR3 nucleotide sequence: TGTGCCACCAGTGCTCTACAGGTGAATCAGCCCCAGCATTTT.

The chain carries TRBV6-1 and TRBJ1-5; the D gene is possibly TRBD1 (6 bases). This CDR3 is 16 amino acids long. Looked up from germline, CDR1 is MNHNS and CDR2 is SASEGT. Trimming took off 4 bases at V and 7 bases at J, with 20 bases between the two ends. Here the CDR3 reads CASSGWGGEFSQPQHF. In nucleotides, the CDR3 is TGTGCCAGCAGTGGCTGGGGGGGCGAGTTCTCCCAGCCCCAGCATTTT.

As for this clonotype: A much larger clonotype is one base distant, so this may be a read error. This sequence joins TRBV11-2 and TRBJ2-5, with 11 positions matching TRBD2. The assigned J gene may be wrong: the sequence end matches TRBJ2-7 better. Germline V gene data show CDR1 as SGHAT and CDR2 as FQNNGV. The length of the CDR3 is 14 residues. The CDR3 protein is CASSGTSGAYEQYF. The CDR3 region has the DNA TGTGCCAGCAGCGGGACTAGCGGCGCCTACGAGCAGTACTTC.

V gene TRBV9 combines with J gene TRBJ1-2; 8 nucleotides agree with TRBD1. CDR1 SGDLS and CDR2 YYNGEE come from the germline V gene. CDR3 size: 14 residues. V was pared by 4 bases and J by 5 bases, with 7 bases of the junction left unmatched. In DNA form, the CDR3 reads TGTGCCAGCAGCCTCCTGGACAGGGATTATGGCTACACCTTC. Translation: CASSLLDRDYGYTF.

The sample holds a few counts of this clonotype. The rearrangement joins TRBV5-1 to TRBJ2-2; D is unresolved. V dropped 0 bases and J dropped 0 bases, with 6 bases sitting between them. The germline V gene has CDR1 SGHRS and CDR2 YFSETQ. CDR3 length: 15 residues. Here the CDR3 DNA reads TGCGCCAGCAGCTTGGGACACGCGAACACCGGGGAGCTGTTTTTT. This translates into CASSLGHANTGELFF.

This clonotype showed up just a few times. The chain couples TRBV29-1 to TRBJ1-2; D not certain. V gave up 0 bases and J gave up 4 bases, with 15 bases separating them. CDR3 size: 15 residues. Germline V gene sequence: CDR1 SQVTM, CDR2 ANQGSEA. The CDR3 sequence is CSVEEVEDSPYGYTF. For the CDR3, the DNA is TGCAGCGTTGAAGAGGTGGAAGATTCGCCCTATGGCTACACCTTC.

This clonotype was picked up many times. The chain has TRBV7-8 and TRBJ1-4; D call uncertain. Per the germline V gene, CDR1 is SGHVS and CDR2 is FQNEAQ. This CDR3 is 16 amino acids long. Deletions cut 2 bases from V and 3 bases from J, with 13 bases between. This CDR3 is CASSLRGRGPNEKLFF. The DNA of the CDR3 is TGTGCCAGCAGCTTACGTGGACGAGGCCCTAATGAAAAACTGTTTTTT.

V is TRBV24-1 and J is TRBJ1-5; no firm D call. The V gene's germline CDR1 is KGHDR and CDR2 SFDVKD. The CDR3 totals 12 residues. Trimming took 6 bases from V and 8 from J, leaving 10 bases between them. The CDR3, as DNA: TGTGCCACCAGTTTGGGCGGGGAGCCCCAGCATTTT. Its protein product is CATSLGGEPQHF.

CDR3 sequence (DNA): TGTGCCAGCAGTGAAGGGGGGGGTCAGGCGAACACTGAAGCTTTCTTT. It is translated as CASSEGGGQANTEAFF. The rearrangement joins TRBV2 to TRBJ1-1; weak D call: TRBD1 (5 bases). Germline V gives CDR1 SNHLY, CDR2 FYNNEI. V shed 1 base and J shed 1 base, with 13 bases lying between them. The CDR3 length is 16 residues.

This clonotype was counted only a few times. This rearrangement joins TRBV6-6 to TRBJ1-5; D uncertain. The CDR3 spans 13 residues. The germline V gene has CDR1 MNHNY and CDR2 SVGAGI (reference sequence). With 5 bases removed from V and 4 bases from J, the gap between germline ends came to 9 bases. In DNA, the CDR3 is TGTGCCAGCAGTGAAGTCGTAAATCAGCCCCAGCATTTT. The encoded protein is CASSEVVNQPQHF.

CDR3 sequence: CATTPGQGQETQYF. As DNA, the CDR3 is TGTGCCACCACCCCGGGACAGGGCCAAGAGACCCAGTACTTC. This chain joins TRBV15 and TRBJ2-5; 9 bases are a match to TRBD1. The length of the CDR3 is 14 residues. In germline, CDR1 is LNHNV, CDR2 YYDKDF (reference sequence). Unmatched junction bases numbered 4, after V lost 7 bases and J lost 1 base.

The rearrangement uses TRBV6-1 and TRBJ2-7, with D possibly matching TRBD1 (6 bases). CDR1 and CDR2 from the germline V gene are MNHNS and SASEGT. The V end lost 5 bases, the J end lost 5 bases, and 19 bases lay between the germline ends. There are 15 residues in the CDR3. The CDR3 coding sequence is TGTGCCAGCAGTTCCCGAGGGGGTACTATCGACGAGCAGTACTTC. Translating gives CASSSRGGTIDEQYF.

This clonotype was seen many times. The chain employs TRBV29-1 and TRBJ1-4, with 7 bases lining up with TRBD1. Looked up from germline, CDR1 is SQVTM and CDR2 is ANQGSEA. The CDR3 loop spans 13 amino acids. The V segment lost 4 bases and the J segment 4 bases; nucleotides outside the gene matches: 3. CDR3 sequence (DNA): TGCAGCGTTGTGGACAGGAATAATGAAAAACTGTTTTTT. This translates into CSVVDRNNEKLFF.

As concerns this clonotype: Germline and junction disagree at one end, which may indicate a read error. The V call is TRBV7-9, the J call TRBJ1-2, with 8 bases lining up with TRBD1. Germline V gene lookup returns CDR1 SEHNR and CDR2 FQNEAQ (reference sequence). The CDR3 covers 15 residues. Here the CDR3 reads CTSSIDRGAGGGYTF. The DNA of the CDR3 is TGTACCAGCAGCATCGACAGGGGAGCCGGAGGCGGCTACACCTTC.

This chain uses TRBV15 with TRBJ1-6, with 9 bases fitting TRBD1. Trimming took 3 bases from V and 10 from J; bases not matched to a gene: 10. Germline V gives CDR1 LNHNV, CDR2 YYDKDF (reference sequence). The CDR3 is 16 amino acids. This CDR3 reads CATSSEGQGPESPLHF. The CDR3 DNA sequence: TGTGCCACCAGCAGTGAGGGACAGGGTCCAGAGTCACCCCTCCACTTT.

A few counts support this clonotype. The CDR3 sequence: CASRPGQLFF. The CDR3 DNA follows: TGTGCCAGCAGGCCGGGACAACTGTTTTTT. V and J are TRBV15 and TRBJ1-4, with D perhaps matching TRBD1 (5 bases). The CDR3 totals 10 residues. V was shortened by 10 bases and J by 12 bases, with 12 bases between the two germline ends. The germline gives CDR1 LNHNV, CDR2 YYDKDF (reference sequence).

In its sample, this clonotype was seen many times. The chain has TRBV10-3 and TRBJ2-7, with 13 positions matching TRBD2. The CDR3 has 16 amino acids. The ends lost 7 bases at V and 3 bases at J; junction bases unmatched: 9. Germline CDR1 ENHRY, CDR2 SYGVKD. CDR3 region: CAITPTGTSGNYEQYF. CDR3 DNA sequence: TGTGCCATCACCCCTACCGGGACTAGCGGGAACTACGAGCAGTACTTC.

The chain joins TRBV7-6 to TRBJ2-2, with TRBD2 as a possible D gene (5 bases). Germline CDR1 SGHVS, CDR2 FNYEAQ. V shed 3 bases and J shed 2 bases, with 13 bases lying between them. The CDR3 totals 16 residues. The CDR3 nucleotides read TGTGCCAGCAGCTTGACCGAAGCGGACAACACCGGGGAGCTGTTTTTT. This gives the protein CASSLTEADNTGELFF.

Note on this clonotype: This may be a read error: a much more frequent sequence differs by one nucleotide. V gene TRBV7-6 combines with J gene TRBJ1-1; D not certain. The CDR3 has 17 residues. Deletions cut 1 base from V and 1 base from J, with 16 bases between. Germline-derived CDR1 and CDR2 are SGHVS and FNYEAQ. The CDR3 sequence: CASSLVAARHPNTEAFF. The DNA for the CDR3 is TGTGCCAGCAGCTTAGTTGCGGCACGCCACCCGAACACTGAAGCTTTCTTT.

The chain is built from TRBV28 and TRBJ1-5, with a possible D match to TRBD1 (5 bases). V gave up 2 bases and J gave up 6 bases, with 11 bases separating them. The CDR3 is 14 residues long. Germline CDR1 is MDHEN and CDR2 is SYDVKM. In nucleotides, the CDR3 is TGTGCCAGCAGTTTAAAGGGGCGCATTCAGCCCCAGCATTTT. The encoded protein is CASSLKGRIQPQHF. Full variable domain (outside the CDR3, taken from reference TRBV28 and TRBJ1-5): DVKVTQSSRYLVKRTGEKVFLECVQDMDHENMFWYRQDPGLGLRLIYFSYDVKMKEKGDIPEGYSVSREKKERFSLILESASTNQTSMYLCASSLKGRIQPQHFGDGTRLSIL.

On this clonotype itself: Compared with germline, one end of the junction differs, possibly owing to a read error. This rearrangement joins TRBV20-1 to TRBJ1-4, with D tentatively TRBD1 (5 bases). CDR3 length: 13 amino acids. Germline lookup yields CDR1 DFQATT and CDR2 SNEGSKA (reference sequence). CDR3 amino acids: CSAPDDGGERLFF. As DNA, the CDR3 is TGCAGTGCTCCGGATGACGGGGGGGAAAGACTGTTTTTT.

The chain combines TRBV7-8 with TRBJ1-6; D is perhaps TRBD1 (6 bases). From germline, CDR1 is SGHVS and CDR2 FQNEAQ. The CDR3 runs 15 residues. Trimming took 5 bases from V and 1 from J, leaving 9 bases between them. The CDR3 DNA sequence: TGTGCCAGCAGCCCCAGGGGTTCCTATAATTCACCCCTCCACTTT. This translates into CASSPRGSYNSPLHF.

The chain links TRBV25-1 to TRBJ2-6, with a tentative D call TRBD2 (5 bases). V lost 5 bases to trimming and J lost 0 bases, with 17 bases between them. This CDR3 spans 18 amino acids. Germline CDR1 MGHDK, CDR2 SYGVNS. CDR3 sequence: CASSPRGWTLSGANVLTF. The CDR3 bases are TGTGCCAGCAGTCCTCGGGGTTGGACTCTCTCTGGGGCCAACGTCCTGACTTTC. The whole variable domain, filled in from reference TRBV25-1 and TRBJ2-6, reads EADIYQTPRYLVIGTGKKITLECSQTMGHDKMYWYQQDPGMELHLIHYSYGVNSTEKGDLSSESTVSRIRTEHFPLTLESARPSHTSQYLCASSPRGWTLSGANVLTFGAGSRLTVL.

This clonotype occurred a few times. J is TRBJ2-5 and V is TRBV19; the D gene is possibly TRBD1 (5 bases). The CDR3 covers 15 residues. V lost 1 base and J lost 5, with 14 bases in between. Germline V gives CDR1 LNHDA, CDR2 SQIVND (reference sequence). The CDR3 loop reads CASSIGQGFRETQYF. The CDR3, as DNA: TGTGCCAGTAGTATAGGCCAGGGATTTCGGGAGACCCAGTACTTC. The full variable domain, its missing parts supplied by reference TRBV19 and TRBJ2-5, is DGGITQSPKYLFRKEGQNVTLSCEQNLNHDAMYWYRQDPGQGLRLIYYSQIVNDFQKGDIAEGYSVSREKKESFPLTVTSAQKNPTAFYLCASSIGQGFRETQYFGPGTRLLVL.

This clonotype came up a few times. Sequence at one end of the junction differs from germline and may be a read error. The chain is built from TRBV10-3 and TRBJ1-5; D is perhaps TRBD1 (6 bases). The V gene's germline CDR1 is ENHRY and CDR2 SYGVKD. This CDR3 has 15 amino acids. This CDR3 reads CASSEGAGGGQPQHF. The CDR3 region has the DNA TGTGCCAGCAGTGAAGGTGCGGGGGGCGGTCAGCCCCAGCATTTT.